This TCR beta chain is drawn from a study of blood T cell repertoires in COVID-19. On the study more broadly: Some COVID-19 samples were acute and others convalescent; all came from the United States, Italy and Spain. Nucleic acid was either cDNA or gDNA, and it came from T cells, B-cell-depleted T cells, or PBMCs.

In the source study's methods: Quantification of nucleated cells was approximated via reference gene primer amplification. Libraries were prepared by immunoSEQ multiplex PCR; TCRdb keeps only in-frame clonotypes and omits some of them. That table is the source of V, J and clone size, and D and trimming were worked out from the DNA. The table includes some 110,000 clones, approximately 81% detected once. J gave up 2 bases and V 9 bases, and 17 bases lay outside the gene matches. The CDR3 covers 18 residues. Germline assignment: CDR1 LNHDA and CDR2 SQIVND (reference sequence). Sequenced material: peripheral blood. The sequence came from a man aged 40-49 years with acute or convalescent COVID-19. The chain links TRBV19 to TRBJ1-3, with 9 bases lining up with TRBD1. The CDR3 region is CASCDRGIWFRPGNTIYF. DNA of the CDR3: TGTGCCAGCTGCGACAGGGGGATCTGGTTTAGACCTGGAAACACCATATATTTT.